This T cell receptor beta chain was captured in a study of T-cell reconstitution after alpha-beta-depleted transplantation in children (dated by TCRdb to 2015 to 2016). At the level of the whole study: The study quantitatively tracked T-cell immune reconstitution after TCRalphabeta/CD19-depleted allogeneic hematopoietic cell transplantation in children using TCR repertoire profiling.

At the junction V is shortened by 8 bases and J by 7 bases, with 8 bases in between. The CDR3 numbers 10 residues from cysteine through phenylalanine. The retained sequence is limited to the CDR3, 30 bases, with the frame set at the first base. What the authors observed across the whole study: In some patients, the high TCRbeta diversity seen at day 60 was put down to recipient T cells and intrathymic progenitors that had survived conditioning. Over the following months the frequencies of hyperexpanded clones went down, and after one year T-cell counts and TCRbeta diversity were mostly credited to newly produced T cells. The apparently early alphabetaT-cell count recovery about two months after transplant was reportedly dependent on only several hundred rapidly expanded clones derived from non-depleted graft cells.

A note on this clonotype: It has no known antigen specificity. Base qualities were left out, and no much larger clone turns up one base away.

The treatment or condition tag for this specimen amounts to: allogeneic hematopoietic cell transplantation with graft depleted of TCRalphabeta T cells and CD19 B cells. The children who served as transplant recipients had been given grafts of TCRalphabeta/CD19-depleted allogeneic hematopoietic cells. Library generation was performed with PCR. Sequenced using an Illumina HiSeq 2500. TCR libraries were prepared with molecular barcoding, using unique molecular identifiers to normalize TCRbeta repertoire quantification. TCRdb reworked the public reads: Q25 trimming with fastp, MiXCR clone assembly, productive beta chains retained. For every CDR3 protein sequence, its rows merge into one entry that carries the most common genes and DNA. This sample has 490,000 or so distinct CDR3 sequences in its table, and about 10% of those were observed once. The ten largest make up around 2% of the sample.

Source: PBMCs, taken before TCRalphabeta/CD19-depleted stem cell transplant. The chain employs TRBV12-3 or TRBV12-4 and TRBJ1-1; a confident D gene designation cannot be given. The clonotype originates from a child aged 2-15 years with inherited bone marrow failure, due to receive a stem cell transplant. The CDR3 protein: CASSDLEAFF. The nucleotide sequence reads as follows: TGTGCCAGCTCAGACCTTGAAGCTTTCTTT.